A selection of T cell receptor beta chains follows, all from one sample in a study of blood T cell repertoires in COVID-19. Libraries were prepared by immunoSEQ multiplex PCR; TCRdb keeps only in-frame clonotypes and omits some of them. The sample carries 150,000 to 200,000 clones, 70% to 90% recorded once. Sample: peripheral blood. Source of these receptors: a woman in her 70s with acute or convalescent COVID-19. CDR3s include the opening cysteine and the closing phenylalanine or tryptophan. The order of the fields is clone size, J gene, D gene, V gene, CDR3 DNA, CDR3 protein. D genes are given only for firm matches. The listing skips clone size in some rows; elsewhere it reads once, few, many or a size class.

.,TRBJ2-6,.,TRBV6-5,TGTGCCAGCAGTTCTATCACCGGGGCCAACGTCCTGACTTTC,CASSSITGANVLTF
.,TRBJ1-1,.,TRBV5-1,TGCGCCAGCAGCTTGGTTTTTGGGGGCAAGGGGAACACTGAAGCTTTCTTT,CASSLVFGGKGNTEAFF
.,TRBJ2-2,TRBD2,TRBV18,TGTGCCAGCTCACCACTCCAGCGGGGAACCACCGGGGAGCTGTTTTTT,CASSPLQRGTTGELFF
.,TRBJ2-1,TRBD2,TRBV15,TGTGCCACCAGCAGAGATCACCCCGGGACTAGCGGGGGCCCGAGCTCCTACAATGAGCAGTTCTTC,CATSRDHPGTSGGPSSYNEQFF
.,TRBJ2-2,.,TRBV7-9,TGTGCCAGCACCCCCCAGGGGAGGAACACCGGGGAGCTGTTTTTT,CASTPQGRNTGELFF
.,TRBJ1-2,TRBD1,TRBV9,TGTGCCAGCAGCGCGGACAGGGAATTTGGCTACACCTTC,CASSADREFGYTF
.,TRBJ1-2,TRBD1,TRBV2,TGTGCCAGCACCCGGGACAGGGAGTCATATGGCTACACCTTC,CASTRDRESYGYTF
.,TRBJ1-3,.,TRBV29-1,TGCAGCGTAAGACAGAGCTCTGGAAACACCATATATTTT,CSVRQSSGNTIYF
.,TRBJ1-5,.,TRBV13,TGTGCCAGCAGCTTAGGGGTGGACTCCCCCCAGCATTTT,CASSLGVDSPQHF
.,TRBJ2-1,.,TRBV28,TGTGCCAGCAGCTGGGGCAGGGGCCCCTACAATGAGCAGTTCTTC,CASSWGRGPYNEQFF
.,TRBJ2-1,TRBD2,TRBV10-3,TGTGCCATCAGAGACCCGGGACTAGCTGGCAATGAGCAGTTCTTC,CAIRDPGLAGNEQFF
.,TRBJ2-2,TRBD2,TRBV5-1,TGCGCCAGCGTAGCGGGGGACACCGGGGAGCTGTTTTTT,CASVAGDTGELFF
.,TRBJ1-5,.,TRBV2,TGTGCCAGCAGTACAGATAGCAATCAGCCCCAGCATTTT,CASSTDSNQPQHF
.,TRBJ2-3,.,TRBV27,TGTGCCAGCAGTTTTTTTCGGACAGTACGCACAGATACGCAGTATTTT,CASSFFRTVRTDTQYF
.,TRBJ2-7,.,TRBV2,TGTGCCACCAGGAGGGAGAGAGGAGAGCAGTACTTC,CATRRERGEQYF
.,TRBJ2-3,.,TRBV19,TGTGCCAGTAGTCGGCGGGGGCAGAGGGGAGATACGCAGTATTTT,CASSRRGQRGDTQYF
.,TRBJ1-2,.,TRBV3-1/TRBV3-2,TGTGCCAGCGCGACGCGAGGGGGCTATGGCTACACCTTC,CASATRGGYGYTF
.,TRBJ1-1,TRBD1,TRBV6-5,TGTGCCAGCAGAGCCGGGACAGGGGGCTATACTGAAGCTTTCTTT,CASRAGTGGYTEAFF
.,TRBJ1-4,.,TRBV30,TGTGCCTATGGGAGGCAGAATGAAAAACTGTTTTTT,CAYGRQNEKLFF
.,TRBJ1-5,.,TRBV28,TGTGCCAGCAGTTTTAGTAGCAATCAGCCCCAGCATTTT,CASSFSSNQPQHF
once,TRBJ1-1,.,TRBV29-1,TGCAGCGTAGCTCAAACAGGGAACACTGAAGCTTTCTTT,CSVAQTGNTEAFF
once,TRBJ2-7,.,TRBV5-1,TGCGCCAGCAGCTTGGTGCAGGGTCGCCACGAGCAGTACTTC,CASSLVQGRHEQYF
.,TRBJ1-6,.,TRBV4-3,TGCGCCAGCAGCCAAGATAGGACACCGAATTCACCCCTCCACTTT,CASSQDRTPNSPLHF
.,TRBJ2-4,TRBD2,TRBV19,TGTGCCAGTAGGAGAGCGGGGGCGGAAGCCAAAAACATTCAGTACTTC,CASRRAGAEAKNIQYF
.,TRBJ1-5,TRBD1,TRBV4-1,TGCGCCAGCAGCCAAGGCTTGACCCGGGACAGGTGGGATCAGCCCCAGCATTTT,CASSQGLTRDRWDQPQHF